A single TCR beta chain is shown here with its context. Its matching antigen is unknown. This specimen comes from a study of cytomegalovirus exposure and HLA in healthy donors. Findings and caveats of the study: The study put some 150 TCR beta chains on its list as cytomegalovirus-associated.

Researchers ran the PCR with 60 Vbeta and 13 Jbeta primers. Using immunoSEQ multiplex PCR, the repertoire was profiled, and TCRdb retains in-frame clones only, with some absent. The top ten hold approximately 10% of the sample, which has 110,000 or so clones, 77% seen once. This CDR3 region has 13 residues. Germline-derived CDR1 and CDR2 are GTSNPN and SVGIG (reference sequence). The V gene lost 1 base and the J gene lost 8 bases, with 11 bases spanning the gap. The clonotype originates from a middle-aged man in good health and CMV-seropositive. The sample taken for sequencing was PBMCs. This rearrangement joins TRBV30 to TRBJ1-4; no clear D. The CDR3 spells CAWSGQAREKLFF. Written as DNA, the CDR3 is TGTGCCTGGAGTGGTCAGGCGCGCGAAAAACTGTTTTTT. Together with reference TRBV30 and TRBJ1-4, the CDR3 gives the full variable domain: SQTIHQWPATLVQPVGSPLSLECTVEGTSNPNLYWYRQAAGRGLQLLFYSVGIGQISSEVPQNLSASRPQDRQFILSSKKLLLSDSGFYLCAWSGQAREKLFFGSGTQLSVL.